The 21 T cell receptor beta chains given below trace back to one sample, sequenced in a study of blood T cell repertoires in COVID-19. TCRdb's table, derived via immunoSEQ multiplex PCR, lists solely in-frame clones and lacks some. The sample consists of more than 300,000 clones, around 89% of them appearing once. The sequencing sample was made of peripheral blood. The receptor source for this set is a man aged 18 to 29 who had recovered from COVID-19.

This chain joins TRBV25-1 and TRBJ1-4, with a possible D match to TRBD1 (6 bases). CDR3 length: 18 residues. V lost 4 bases and J 8 bases, leaving 26 bases between the germline ends. Per the germline V gene, CDR1 is MGHDK and CDR2 is SYGVNS. CDR3 sequence: CASSAVGGARPRGEKLFF. DNA of the CDR3: TGTGCCAGCAGTGCCGTGGGGGGGGCGCGTCCCCGTGGGGAAAAACTGTTTTTT. The full variable domain, in which reference TRBV25-1 and TRBJ1-4 provide the parts outside the CDR3, is EADIYQTPRYLVIGTGKKITLECSQTMGHDKMYWYQQDPGMELHLIHYSYGVNSTEKGDLSSESTVSRIRTEHFPLTLESARPSHTSQYLCASSAVGGARPRGEKLFFGSGTQLSVL.

A remark on this clone: One end of the junction does not line up with germline, which may come from a read error. The rearrangement uses TRBV5-1 and TRBJ1-5; 9 bases align to TRBD1. Germline-derived CDR1 and CDR2 are SGHRS and YFSETQ. The CDR3 runs to 17 residues. The CDR3 region is CASSLVPLTGGKQPQHF. CDR3 in DNA: TGCGCCAGCAGCTTGGTCCCTTTAACAGGGGGCAAACAGCCCCAGCATTTT.

The rearrangement uses TRBV13 and TRBJ1-3, with D unresolved. V lost 5 bases and J lost 1, with 9 bases in between. The CDR3 totals 14 residues. CDR1 and CDR2 (germline): PRHDT, FYEKMQ (reference sequence). CDR3 in amino acids: CASSLLNSGNTIYF. The CDR3 DNA follows: TGTGCCAGCAGCCTCCTAAATTCTGGAAACACCATATATTTT.

The genes are TRBV2 and TRBJ2-1; D perhaps matches TRBD2 (5 bases). Germline values: CDR1 SNHLY, CDR2 FYNNEI. With 8 bases removed from V and 4 bases from J, the gap between germline ends came to 15 bases. This CDR3 has 14 residues. The CDR3 protein is CASVGLTAYNEQFF. CDR3 DNA sequence: TGTGCCAGCGTCGGACTGACCGCTTACAATGAGCAGTTCTTC.

This chain connects TRBV11-2 to TRBJ1-5; no clear D gene. The CDR3 loop spans 14 amino acids. Germline V gene data show CDR1 as SGHAT and CDR2 as FQNNGV. Trimming removed 2 bases at V and 1 base at J, with 6 bases between. The CDR3 DNA follows: TGTGCCAGCAGCTTAACTTCGAGCAATCAGCCCCAGCATTTT. Protein: CASSLTSSNQPQHF.

V and J are TRBV5-6 and TRBJ2-7; the D gene is possibly TRBD2 (5 bases). V lost 2 bases, J lost 4 bases, and 7 bases lay in between. CDR1 is SGHDT and CDR2 is YYEEEE in the germline V gene. The CDR3 covers 12 residues. CDR3 DNA sequence: TGTGCCAGCAGCTTAGGAGGATACGAGCAGTACTTC. It is translated as CASSLGGYEQYF.

J is TRBJ1-2 and V is TRBV7-9; D not resolved. The germline CDR1 and CDR2 sequences are SEHNR and FQNEAQ (reference sequence). This CDR3 comprises 14 residues. The ends were cut back, 4 bases at V and 5 bases at J, with 14 bases in the middle. CDR3 nucleotide sequence: TGTGCCAGCAGCTCCCTTGACGGGAAGTATGGCTACACCTTC. Translating gives CASSSLDGKYGYTF.

The chain combines TRBV19 with TRBJ1-1; TRBD1 agrees at 9 bases. CDR1 is LNHDA, CDR2 SQIVND, per germline (reference sequence). J lost 1 base, V lost 5 bases, and 11 bases had no gene match. The CDR3 has 17 amino acids. The CDR3 DNA reads as TGTGCCAGTAGTCCCGGGACAGGGTATTTTCGGAACACTGAAGCTTTCTTT. It encodes CASSPGTGYFRNTEAFF.

DNA for the CDR3: TGTGCCAGCAGCCCCGGGGGGACTAGCGGGAGTCCAGATACGCAGTATTTT. This gives the protein CASSPGGTSGSPDTQYF. The chain uses TRBV21-1 and TRBJ2-3; TRBD2 is taken as the D call from the table, unchecked against the DNA. TRBV21-1 is marked as a pseudogene. The CDR3 totals 17 residues.

This chain connects TRBV6-1 to TRBJ2-1, with D maybe TRBD2 (6 bases). CDR3 size: 15 residues. In germline, CDR1 is MNHNS, CDR2 SASEGT. Trimming removed 1 base from V and 4 bases from J, with 11 bases in between. Here the CDR3 DNA reads TGTGCCAGCAGTGAAGATGCGGGACTTTACAATGAGCAGTTCTTC. Residues: CASSEDAGLYNEQFF.

The chain recombines TRBV16 with TRBJ2-1; 11 bases map to TRBD2. The V gene end was trimmed by 7 bases and the J gene end by 8 bases; junction bases not matched to a gene: 10. The CDR3 has 15 amino acids. Germline CDR1 KGHSY, CDR2 FQNENV. The CDR3 region has the DNA TGTGCCAGCACTCGACCCGGGACTAGCGGCTATGAGCAGTTCTTC. Protein sequence: CASTRPGTSGYEQFF.

This chain uses TRBV6-4 with TRBJ1-6; TRBD1 matches 7 bases. The trim removed 5 bases at V and 7 bases at J, leaving 5 bases unmatched. Germline V gene data show CDR1 as MRHNA and CDR2 as SNTAGT. This CDR3 region has 14 residues. The CDR3 nucleotides read TGTGCCAGCAGTCCTACAGGGGTAAATTCACCCCTCCACTTT. This translates into CASSPTGVNSPLHF.

The rearrangement uses TRBV2 and TRBJ1-5; the match to TRBD1 covers 10 bases. Germline V gives CDR1 SNHLY, CDR2 FYNNEI. V lost 3 bases and J lost 7; bases outside the gene matches: 6. The CDR3 runs 15 residues. CDR3 in amino acids: CASSETGGAFQPQHF. In nucleotides, the CDR3 is TGTGCCAGCAGTGAGACAGGGGGCGCTTTCCAGCCCCAGCATTTT.

This clone showed up just a few times. J is TRBJ2-7 and V is TRBV6-5, with 9 bases aligning to TRBD1. The V gene end was trimmed by 0 bases and the J gene end by 3 bases; junction bases not matched to a gene: 6. Germline CDR1 is MNHEY and CDR2 is SVGAGI. The CDR3 spans 16 residues. The CDR3 DNA sequence: TGTGCCAGCAGTTACTCCCTCGGGACAGGGTTCTACGAGCAGTACTTC. Translating it yields CASSYSLGTGFYEQYF.

This clone was seen only a few times. The rearrangement joins TRBV10-1 to TRBJ2-7; 9 bases map to TRBD1. Trimming cost V 5 bases and J 2 bases; bases outside gene matches: 4. The CDR3 consists of 14 residues. Germline values: CDR1 WNHNN, CDR2 SYGVQD (reference sequence). The CDR3 DNA sequence: TGCGCCAGCAGTCCGGGACAGGGTCCCTACGAGCAGTACTTC. It codes for CASSPGQGPYEQYF.

The chain recombines TRBV6-5 with TRBJ2-1, with TRBD1 as a possible D gene (6 bases). Looked up from germline, CDR1 is MNHEY and CDR2 is SVGAGI. V was pared by 6 bases and J by 4 bases, with 10 bases between. The CDR3 is 13 amino acids. The CDR3 nucleotides are TGTGCCAGCAGCCGACAGGCGTACAATGAGCAGTTCTTC. Encoded protein: CASSRQAYNEQFF.

The chain couples TRBV30 to TRBJ2-1; 11 nucleotides match TRBD2. V lost 1 base to trimming and J lost 8 bases; unmatched junction nucleotides: 7. Germline V CDR1 and CDR2: GTSNPN, SVGIG (reference sequence). CDR3 length: 15 residues. CDR3 in DNA: TGTGCCTGGAGTGGCGGGACTAGCGGAGCCCATGAGCAGTTCTTC. It yields the protein CAWSGGTSGAHEQFF.

The chain couples TRBV5-1 to TRBJ2-7; D is possibly TRBD2 (7 bases). From germline, CDR1 is SGHRS and CDR2 YFSETQ. Trimming shortened V by 0 bases and J by 7 bases, and 20 bases separated the two germline ends. The CDR3 has 16 residues. Here the CDR3 DNA reads TGCGCCAGCAGCTTGGAAGGGGGGGCGATCCTACGTGAGCAGTACTTC. Its protein product is CASSLEGGAILREQYF.

Here the CDR3 DNA reads TGTGCCAGCAGCTTACGGGGACAGGCCTTCGTCTCTGGAAACACCATATATTTT. Residues: CASSLRGQAFVSGNTIYF. This sequence joins TRBV11-2 and TRBJ1-3, with 8 nucleotides matching TRBD1. CDR1 is SGHAT and CDR2 is FQNNGV in the germline V gene. The CDR3 loop spans 18 amino acids. Trimming cost V 2 bases and J 0 bases; bases outside gene matches: 9. The variable domain in full, completed from reference TRBV11-2 and TRBJ1-3, reads EAGVAQSPRYKIIEKRQSVAFWCNPISGHATLYWYQQILGQGPKLLIQFQNNGVVDDSQLPKDRFSAERLKGVDSTLKIQPAKLEDSAVYLCASSLRGQAFVSGNTIYFGEGSWLTVV.

The chain carries TRBV5-1 and TRBJ1-1, with 8 bases fitting TRBD1. The ends lost 4 bases at V and 4 bases at J; junction bases unmatched: 3. This CDR3 spans 13 amino acids. The germline gives CDR1 SGHRS, CDR2 YFSETQ. The CDR3 DNA is TGCGCCAGCAGCCGGGACAGGCCCACTGAAGCTTTCTTT. Translation gives CASSRDRPTEAFF. Using reference TRBV5-1 and TRBJ1-1 for the parts outside the CDR3, the full variable domain is KAGVTQTPRYLIKTRGQQVTLSCSPISGHRSVSWYQQTPGQGLQFLFEYFSETQRNKGNFPGRFSGRQFSNSRSEMNVSTLELGDSALYLCASSRDRPTEAFFGQGTRLTVV.

This chain connects TRBV27 to TRBJ1-1, with D possibly being TRBD1 (5 bases). Germline V CDR1 and CDR2: MNHEY, SMNVEV (reference sequence). Deletions cut 2 bases from V and 0 bases from J, with 7 bases between. The CDR3 is 14 residues long. The CDR3 region has the DNA TGTGCCAGCAGTTTACAGGGATTGAACACTGAAGCTTTCTTT. It codes for CASSLQGLNTEAFF.